This T cell receptor (beta chain) was identified during a study of beta chain features in type 1 diabetes. This clone was seen only a few times. This CDR3 has 17 residues. Germline CDR1 SGHNT, CDR2 YYREEE (reference sequence). V lost 4 bases and J lost 2; bases outside the gene matches: 13. What was sequenced were expressed TCRB transcripts, since all of the isolated RNA had been reverse transcribed. Repertoires were generated with immunoSEQ multiplex PCR, while TCRdb's copy carries only in-frame clones and drops some. The sample consists of some 19,000 clones, approximately 50% of them appearing once. Using CD45RO/CCR7/CD25/CD127/CD95/CD27, CD4+ naive, central memory, regulatory and stem cell-like memory cells were sorted.

V usage is TRBV5-4 and J usage is TRBJ2-7; TRBD2 aligns across 9 bases. The clonotype originates from a young man in good health. Sequenced: stem cell memory CD4+ T cells from blood. CDR3 region: CASSLPRGSGGPYEQYF. The CDR3, as DNA: TGTGCCAGCAGCCTCCCCCGGGGTAGCGGGGGCCCCTACGAGCAGTACTTC.